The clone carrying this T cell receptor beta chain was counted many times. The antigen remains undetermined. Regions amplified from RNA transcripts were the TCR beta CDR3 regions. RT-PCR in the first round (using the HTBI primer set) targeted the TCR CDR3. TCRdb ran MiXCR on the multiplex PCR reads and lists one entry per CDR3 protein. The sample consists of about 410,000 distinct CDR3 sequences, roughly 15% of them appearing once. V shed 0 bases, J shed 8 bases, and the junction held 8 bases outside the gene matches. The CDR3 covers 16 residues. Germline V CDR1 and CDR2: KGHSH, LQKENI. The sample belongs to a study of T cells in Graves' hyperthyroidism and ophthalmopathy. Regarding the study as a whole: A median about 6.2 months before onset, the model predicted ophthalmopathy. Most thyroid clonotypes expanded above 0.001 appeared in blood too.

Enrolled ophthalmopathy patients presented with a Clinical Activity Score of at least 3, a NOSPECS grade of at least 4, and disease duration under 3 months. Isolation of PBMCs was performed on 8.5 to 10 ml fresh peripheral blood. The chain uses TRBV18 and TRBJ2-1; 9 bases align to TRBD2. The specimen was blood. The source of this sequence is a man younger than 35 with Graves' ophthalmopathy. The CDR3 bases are TGTGCCAGCTCACCACCGGCGGGAGGGCTCGAGGATGAGCAGTTCTTC. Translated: CASSPPAGGLEDEQFF.